The entry below describes one T cell receptor beta chain. Its antigen is unknown. The sample is drawn from a study of shared clonotypes between healthy human individuals. Study-wide results and limits: Across subsets, estimated richness was generally greater for naive than for memory populations. Non-shared clonotypes had lower generation probabilities than those shared by all four donors.

Germline V lookup: CDR1 SGHTA, CDR2 FQGNSA. The CDR3 consists of 13 residues. Trimming left V 5 bases short and J 1 base short, with 8 bases between. The authors divided CD4+ cells into CD45RA+ naive and CD45RA-negative memory subsets. Data came from immunoSEQ multiplex PCR; TCRdb stores just in-frame clones and leaves some out. The sample shows around 1 million clones, more than 75% of them seen only once. The sequenced sample consisted of memory CD4+ T cells sorted from blood. The subset here: CD45RA-negative fraction. The chain is built from TRBV7-2 and TRBJ1-1; D call uncertain. This TCR derives from a man aged 18 to 30 in good health. CDR3: CASSGQENTEAFF. The CDR3 bases are TGTGCCAGCAGCGGGCAGGAGAACACTGAAGCTTTCTTT.